This entry describes one T cell receptor delta chain. No cognate antigen has been identified for it. There are no base qualities to consult, and no much larger clone falls within one base. The sample comes from a study of Vδ1+ human thymocytes (dated by TCRdb to the late 2010s). Regarding the study in general: The study characterised mRNA-level TRG and TRD CDR3 repertoires of highly purified Vdelta1+ thymocytes from young children as a data resource. Validation of the multiplex-based CDR3 amplicon strategy against 5'RACE-based CDR3 amplicon generation methods had been performed previously. Study-level results and caveats: Because no clustering by age or sex was observed, donors were not stratified by these variables in the analyses. Thymic TRG and TRD repertoires appeared highly polyclonal with Gaussian CDR3 length distributions, unlike oligoclonal peripheral blood repertoires. The use of highly purified populations and single-cell validation was advised by the authors, since misinterpretation of bulk repertoire data could be caused by unexpected Vdelta2 sequences. Although sort purity was high, about 22% of thymic TRD sequences were Vdelta2 (with a few Vdelta3), in contrast to the peripheral blood Vdelta1+ controls. Many TRG clonotypes were shared between donors (up to roughly 7x10^3), whereas TRD repertoires were essentially private (max about 120 shared).

Inclusive of the bounding cysteine and phenylalanine, the CDR3 is 17 residues long. Just CDR3 DNA is preserved here, 51 bases in frame from base 1. The junction shows trimming of 1 base on V and 9 bases on J, plus 24 bases between the germline ends. The germline V gene sets CDR1 to TSWWSYY and CDR2 to QGS. RNA extraction was performed with the RNeasy mini kit, and reverse transcription was done with Superscript III. Multiplex PCR was used to generate CDR3 amplicons, with pooled V-gene forward primers and a constant-region reverse primer carrying Illumina adaptor overhangs. After gel purification, the amplicons were indexed with Nextera index primers during around 8 additional PCR cycles and then purified using AMPure XP beads. Libraries were sequenced on an Illumina MiSeq with paired-end 250 bp reads, dual indexing and approximately 20% PhiX spike-in. The authors' analysis ran thus. FastQC was used to check read quality, and ea-utils fastq-join was used to merge TRG read pairs. IMGT/HighV-QUEST was used to annotate sequences, retaining only productive sequences with an unambiguous V-gene assignment, and each clonotype was defined by an identical CDR3 sequence. Downstream analysis used VDJtools 1.1.1, tcR 2.2.3, Treemap and vegan Shannon diversity in R 3.4.4. TCRdb recomputed clones from the public reads with CATT; identical DNA rows were then combined. TCRdb, rather than the study authors, made the V and J calls. The sample table lists about 25,000 delta-chain clones, about 7.4% of them with a count of one. The top ten clonotypes cover approximately 1% of the sample.

Thymic samples were depleted of alphabeta T cells, then CD3+ TCRVdelta1+ TCRVdelta2- thymocytes were FACS-sorted. The purity of the sorted Vdelta1+ thymocytes was between roughly 97% and 99.6%. Thymic specimens were obtained from about 8 paediatric patients, aged from roughly 5 days to 17 months, who were undergoing corrective cardiac surgery. Thymic tissue was dispersed and mononuclear cells isolated on a Histopaque-1077 density gradient. Staining used anti-TCRVdelta1 clone TS8.2, anti-TCRVdelta2 clone B6, anti-CD3 clone HIT3a and anti-TCRalphabeta clone IP26 antibodies. This TCR came from a girl younger than two who had congenital heart surgery. The chain is assembled from TRDV1 and TRDJ1; the D gene is unclear. What was sequenced was Vdelta1+ gamma-delta thymocytes from the thymus. Explained via the paper, the cell subset or site label denotes: FACS-sorted CD3+ TCRalphabeta- TCRVdelta1+ TCRVdelta2- thymocytes. The sequenced DNA is TGTGCTCTTGGGGAACGGTATGCCAGCCCGGCCCGCGTTGAACTCATCTTT. Its amino acids are CALGERYASPARVELIF.